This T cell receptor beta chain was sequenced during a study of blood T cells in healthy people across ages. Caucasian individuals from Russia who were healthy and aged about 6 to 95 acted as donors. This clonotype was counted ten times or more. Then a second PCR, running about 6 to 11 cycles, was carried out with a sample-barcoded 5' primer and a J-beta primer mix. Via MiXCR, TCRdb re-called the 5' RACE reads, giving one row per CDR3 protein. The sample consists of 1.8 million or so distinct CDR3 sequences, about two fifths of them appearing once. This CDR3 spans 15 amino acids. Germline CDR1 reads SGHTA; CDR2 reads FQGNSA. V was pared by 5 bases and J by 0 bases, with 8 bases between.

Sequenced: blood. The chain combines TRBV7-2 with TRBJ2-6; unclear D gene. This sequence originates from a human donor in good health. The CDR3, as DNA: TGTGCCAGCAGCGAAGCCCTCTCTGGGGCCAACGTCCTGACTTTC. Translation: CASSEALSGANVLTF. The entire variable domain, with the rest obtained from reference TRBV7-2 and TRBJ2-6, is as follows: GAGVSQSPSNKVTEKGKDVELRCDPISGHTALYWYRQSLGQGLEFLIYFQGNSAPDKSGLPSDRFSAERTGGSVSTLTIQRTQQEDSAVYLCASSEALSGANVLTFGAGSRLTVL.